These T cell receptor beta chains were read from a single sample in a study of response to subunit inactivated influenza vaccine. TCRdb independently ran MiXCR on the RT-PCR reads; one entry per CDR3 protein. The table has about 650,000 distinct CDR3 sequences, 14% seen once. Source: PBMCs from blood, taken roughly 2 weeks before vaccination. The source is a man in his fifties who received an inactivated influenza vaccine. The CDR3 runs from the conserved cysteine through the conserved F or W. D genes are given only for firm matches. Expanded clones are given a class, and other clones once, few, many or no size at all.

clone_size: few; d_call: NA; j_call: TRBJ2-3; v_call: TRBV4-3; cdr3_aa: CASSQESYRTDTQYF; cdr3_nt: TGCGCCAGCAGCCAAGAAAGTTACCGCACAGATACGCAGTATTTT
clone_size: NA; d_call: TRBD1; j_call: TRBJ1-2; v_call: TRBV12-3/TRBV12-4; cdr3_aa: CASSSSGTGGIYGYTF; cdr3_nt: TGTGCCAGCAGCTCATCCGGGACAGGGGGGATATATGGCTACACCTTC
clone_size: NA; d_call: TRBD1; j_call: TRBJ2-4; v_call: TRBV27; cdr3_aa: CASSLLQGAWEIAKNIQYF; cdr3_nt: TGTGCCAGCAGTTTATTACAGGGGGCTTGGGAGATAGCCAAAAACATTCAGTACTTC
clone_size: NA; d_call: NA; j_call: TRBJ1-4; v_call: TRBV2; cdr3_aa: CASSERRTNEKLFF; cdr3_nt: TGTGCCAGCAGTGAACGCCGTACTAATGAAAAACTGTTTTTT
clone_size: few; d_call: TRBD1; j_call: TRBJ1-6; v_call: TRBV5-4; cdr3_aa: CASSRGQGVSPLHF; cdr3_nt: TGTGCCAGCAGTAGGGGACAGGGTGTATCACCCCTCCACTTT
clone_size: NA; d_call: TRBD1; j_call: TRBJ2-5; v_call: TRBV5-1; cdr3_aa: CASSPGQARGAQYF; cdr3_nt: TGCGCCAGCAGCCCGGGACAGGCCCGCGGGGCCCAGTACTTC
clone_size: NA; d_call: NA; j_call: TRBJ2-1; v_call: TRBV5-4; cdr3_aa: CASSPQTKDGEQFF; cdr3_nt: TGTGCCAGCAGCCCACAAACCAAAGATGGTGAGCAGTTCTTC
clone_size: NA; d_call: TRBD1; j_call: TRBJ1-2; v_call: TRBV12-3/TRBV12-4; cdr3_aa: CASRPRTGRLPLGYTF; cdr3_nt: TGTGCCAGCAGACCACGGACAGGGAGGTTACCTCTTGGCTACACCTTC
clone_size: NA; d_call: TRBD1; j_call: TRBJ2-4; v_call: TRBV7-8; cdr3_aa: CASSTGVLVQNIQYF; cdr3_nt: TGTGCCAGCAGCACAGGGGTGTTGGTCCAAAACATTCAGTACTTC
clone_size: NA; d_call: NA; j_call: TRBJ2-6; v_call: TRBV24-1; cdr3_aa: CATSDPGGGNGANVLTF; cdr3_nt: TGTGCCACCAGTGATCCAGGGGGAGGTAATGGGGCCAACGTCCTGACTTTC
clone_size: few; d_call: NA; j_call: TRBJ2-2; v_call: TRBV4-2; cdr3_aa: CASSSHKEQGRNTGELFF; cdr3_nt: TGTGCCAGCAGCTCACACAAAGAACAGGGACGGAACACCGGGGAGCTGTTTTTT
clone_size: many; d_call: NA; j_call: TRBJ2-5; v_call: TRBV29-1; cdr3_aa: CSVEHGGETQYF; cdr3_nt: TGCAGCGTTGAGCACGGGGGAGAGACCCAGTACTTC
clone_size: NA; d_call: TRBD1; j_call: TRBJ2-5; v_call: TRBV7-7; cdr3_aa: CASSFSTGGETQYF; cdr3_nt: TGTGCTAGCAGCTTTAGTACAGGGGGAGAGACCCAGTACTTC
clone_size: few; d_call: NA; j_call: TRBJ2-2; v_call: TRBV5-1; cdr3_aa: CASTPGARRDTGELFF; cdr3_nt: TGCGCCAGCACCCCCGGGGCGAGGCGGGACACCGGGGAGCTGTTTTTT
clone_size: NA; d_call: NA; j_call: TRBJ2-7; v_call: TRBV6-1; cdr3_aa: CASLKRALSSYEQYF; cdr3_nt: TGTGCCAGCCTTAAGCGGGCACTGAGCTCCTACGAGCAGTACTTC
clone_size: few; d_call: NA; j_call: TRBJ1-1; v_call: TRBV29-1; cdr3_aa: CSVAQGPGTEAFF; cdr3_nt: TGCAGCGTTGCTCAGGGGCCGGGCACTGAAGCTTTCTTT
clone_size: many; d_call: TRBD2; j_call: TRBJ2-2; v_call: TRBV6-1; cdr3_aa: CASSGTSGRLTGELFF; cdr3_nt: TGTGCCAGCAGTGGGACTAGCGGGAGGCTCACCGGGGAGCTGTTTTTT
clone_size: many; d_call: NA; j_call: TRBJ2-7; v_call: TRBV20-1; cdr3_aa: CSASPTHEQYF; cdr3_nt: TGCAGTGCTAGTCCCACCCACGAGCAGTACTTC
clone_size: few; d_call: TRBD2; j_call: TRBJ2-5; v_call: TRBV20-1; cdr3_aa: CSAGTSGRLETQYF; cdr3_nt: TGCAGTGCAGGGACTAGCGGGAGGTTAGAGACCCAGTACTTC
clone_size: many; d_call: NA; j_call: TRBJ2-1; v_call: TRBV30; cdr3_aa: CAWRGTAREQFF; cdr3_nt: TGTGCCTGGAGGGGGACTGCACGGGAGCAGTTCTTC
clone_size: many; d_call: NA; j_call: TRBJ1-1; v_call: TRBV20-1; cdr3_aa: CSAGRLTEAFF; cdr3_nt: TGCAGTGCTGGTCGGCTCACTGAAGCTTTCTTT
clone_size: few; d_call: TRBD2; j_call: TRBJ2-7; v_call: TRBV12-3/TRBV12-4; cdr3_aa: CASSPGATSGRYEQYF; cdr3_nt: TGTGCCAGCAGTCCAGGCGCGACTAGCGGGAGGTACGAGCAGTACTTC
clone_size: few; d_call: NA; j_call: TRBJ1-5; v_call: TRBV20-1; cdr3_aa: CSARNEEDDQPQHF; cdr3_nt: TGCAGTGCTCGAAATGAGGAGGACGATCAGCCCCAGCATTTT
clone_size: NA; d_call: NA; j_call: TRBJ1-6; v_call: TRBV4-2; cdr3_aa: CASSQDGRGYNSPLHF; cdr3_nt: TGTGCCAGCAGCCAAGACGGGCGAGGCTATAATTCACCCCTCCACTTT
clone_size: many; d_call: TRBD1; j_call: TRBJ2-2; v_call: TRBV29-1; cdr3_aa: CSVGTGNTGELFF; cdr3_nt: TGCAGCGTTGGGACAGGGAACACCGGGGAGCTGTTTTTT
clone_size: many; d_call: TRBD1; j_call: TRBJ2-2; v_call: TRBV29-1; cdr3_aa: CSVEVSGTGGFGELFF; cdr3_nt: TGCAGCGTTGAGGTTTCCGGGACAGGGGGTTTCGGGGAGCTGTTTTTT
clone_size: many; d_call: NA; j_call: TRBJ1-3; v_call: TRBV12-3/TRBV12-4; cdr3_aa: CASSLRGPSGNTIYF; cdr3_nt: TGTGCCAGCAGTTTAAGGGGTCCCTCTGGAAACACCATATATTTT
clone_size: many; d_call: TRBD1; j_call: TRBJ2-7; v_call: TRBV18; cdr3_aa: CASSPLGTGSEQYF; cdr3_nt: TGTGCCAGCTCACCACTAGGGACAGGGTCCGAGCAGTACTTC
clone_size: many; d_call: TRBD2; j_call: TRBJ2-2; v_call: TRBV6-5; cdr3_aa: CASSYSGGRAIGELFF; cdr3_nt: TGTGCCAGCAGTTACTCCGGCGGGAGGGCGATCGGGGAGCTGTTTTTT